This T cell receptor beta chain was retrieved from a study of blood T cell repertoires in COVID-19. Across the study: There were acute and convalescent COVID-19 samples, and they came from the United States, Italy and Spain. T cells, B-cell-depleted T cells, or PBMCs provided the cDNA or gDNA that served as material.

The length of the CDR3 is 17 residues. Trimming left V 5 bases short and J 6 bases short, with 25 bases between. In germline, CDR1 is KGHSH, CDR2 LQKENI. Under the authors' procedure: Reference gene primers were amplified, and this amplification served to estimate nucleated cell counts. Produced via immunoSEQ multiplex PCR; TCRdb's table is partial and in-frame only. V and J calls and clone size are given by that table; D and trimming were obtained from the DNA. The table lists hundreds of thousands of clones, around 86% of them singletons, with about an eighth in the top ten. The sample was peripheral blood. The rearrangement links TRBV18 to TRBJ1-1; D gene uncertain. The clonotype was recovered from an older woman with active or convalescent COVID-19. In DNA, the CDR3 is TGTGCCAGCTCAGGAATCCCCCTGGATTCCATTCAGGCTGAAGCTTTCTTT. Amino acid sequence: CASSGIPLDSIQAEAFF.